The 14 T cell receptor beta chains below were found in one sample sequenced in a study of T-cell memory formation after mild COVID-19 (dated by TCRdb to about 2021). Library preparation employed 5' RACE. The data were produced on an Illumina NovaSeq 6000. TCRdb reprocessed the public reads (quality trimming at Q25 with fastp, clone calling with MiXCR) and kept in-frame beta chains. Each entry is one CDR3 protein sequence, shown with its most common DNA and genes. The sample table holds approximately 350,000 distinct CDR3 sequences, of which 25% to 30% were seen once. Approximately 13% of the sample is in the top ten clones. The specimen was PBMCs or a T cell subset sorted from them (not recorded which). The source is an adult woman who had mild COVID-19 (a few samples of this study predate the infection). The sample titles of this study are shuffled in the database, so cell type and time point are left out; the donor was told from shared clones.

The chain has TRBV7-2 and TRBJ2-5, with a weak D call TRBD2 (6 bases). Trimming took off 4 bases at V and 4 bases at J, with 19 bases between the two ends. Germline CDR1 SGHTA, CDR2 FQGNSA. The CDR3 sequence is 16 residues long. The CDR3 DNA follows: TGTGCCAGCAGCTCCCCAGGGCTAGCGTTGGTAGAGACCCAGTACTTC. Translated: CASSSPGLALVETQYF.

This clonotype was seen a handful of times. The chain uses TRBV5-1 and TRBJ2-7; the match to TRBD2 covers 10 bases. Germline V CDR1 and CDR2: SGHRS, YFSETQ. V lost 4 bases and J lost 3; bases outside the gene matches: 4. This CDR3 has 14 amino acids. The CDR3 sequence is CASSASSGGYEQYF. The DNA of the CDR3 is TGCGCCAGCAGCGCCTCTAGCGGGGGCTACGAGCAGTACTTC.

This clonotype was counted only a few times. J is TRBJ1-2 and V is TRBV7-6; a possible D gene is TRBD1 (5 bases). The V end was cut by 1 base, the J end by 0 bases, with 12 bases between. The germline V gene encodes CDR1 SGHVS and CDR2 FNYEAQ. The CDR3 runs to 16 residues. The CDR3 DNA is TGTGCCAGCAGCTTAGGTGGGACCCACCCTAACTATGGCTACACCTTC. Its protein is CASSLGGTHPNYGYTF.

In its sample, this clonotype was seen once. The V and J genes are TRBV6-5 and TRBJ2-3, with 8 bases fitting TRBD1. This CDR3 comprises 14 residues. After removal of 4 bases from V and 6 bases from J, the junction contained 6 bases not matched to a gene. Germline CDR1 MNHEY, CDR2 SVGAGI. CDR3 sequence (DNA): TGTGCCAGCAGTTTCCAGGGGGCGTTGGATACGCAGTATTTT. Its protein is CASSFQGALDTQYF.

This clonotype was counted a few times. The rearrangement uses TRBV7-7 and TRBJ2-5, with D possibly TRBD2 on 7 matching bases. From germline, CDR1 is SSHAT and CDR2 FNYEAQ (reference sequence). The CDR3 is 16 amino acids. Trimming removed 5 bases from V and 2 bases from J, with 18 bases in between. This chain's CDR3 is CASSLRGGVWQETQYF. As DNA, the CDR3 is TGTGCCAGCAGCCTCCGAGGGGGGGTCTGGCAAGAGACCCAGTACTTC.

This clonotype was detected only a few times. The chain is built from TRBV12-3 or TRBV12-4 and TRBJ2-3; 10 bases agree with TRBD2. CDR3 length: 18 amino acids. After removal of 2 bases from V and 5 bases from J, the junction contained 13 bases not matched to a gene. CDR3 sequence reads: CASSLWASGSWAEDTQYF. CDR3 DNA: TGTGCCAGCAGTTTATGGGCTAGCGGGAGTTGGGCGGAAGATACGCAGTATTTT.

This clonotype was observed a handful of times. The rearrangement links TRBV11-3 to TRBJ2-5; no definite D call. This CDR3 is built from 14 residues. CDR1 and CDR2 (germline): SGHNT, YENEEA. The V gene lost 1 base and the J gene lost 1 base, with 7 bases spanning the gap. For the CDR3, the DNA is TGTGCCAGCAGCTTAGCCGGAATCCAAGAGACCCAGTACTTC. It yields the protein CASSLAGIQETQYF.

V usage is TRBV5-1 and J usage is TRBJ2-5; TRBD2 is a possible D gene (5 bases). Trimming removed 0 bases from V and 2 bases from J, with 14 bases in between. The germline V gene encodes CDR1 SGHRS and CDR2 YFSETQ. The CDR3 length is 16 residues. CDR3 DNA: TGCGCCAGCAGCTTGGGGGCTGGGAGAATGCAAGAGACCCAGTACTTC. Amino acid sequence: CASSLGAGRMQETQYF.

As for this clonotype: The conserved final phenylalanine or tryptophan is absent from the CDR3, which likely points to a read error. The DNA is omitted, as the CDR3 cannot be located on it reliably, and the CDR3 follows TCRdb's listing. The rearrangement links TRBV11-2 to TRBJ2-4. Germline assignment: CDR1 SGHAT and CDR2 FQNNGV. Counting both end residues, the CDR3 totals 13 amino acids. CDR3 amino acids: CASSLSPFTAQFV.

The rearrangement uses TRBV4-1 and TRBJ1-2, with D possibly TRBD1 on 6 matching bases. The CDR3 runs 16 residues. The germline V gene encodes CDR1 MGHRA and CDR2 YSYEKL. V was clipped by 3 bases and J by 3 bases, with 17 bases between them. CDR3 nucleotide sequence: TGCGCCAGCAGCCACGGCTCTACAGGGTGGGACTATGGCTACACCTTC. Residues: CASSHGSTGWDYGYTF.

This chain connects TRBV18 to TRBJ1-1; D gene uncertain. The V end was cut by 5 bases, the J end by 1 base, with 8 bases between. This CDR3 is 13 amino acids long. CDR1 is KGHSH and CDR2 is LQKENI in the germline V gene. CDR3 DNA: TGTGCCAGCTCAGACAAGAGGAACACTGAAGCTTTCTTT. This gives the protein CASSDKRNTEAFF.

The J gene is TRBJ1-2, the V gene TRBV6-2 or TRBV6-3; tentative D call: TRBD1 (5 bases). Trimming stripped 2 bases from V and 8 bases from J, with 12 bases between. CDR1 is MNHEY, CDR2 SVGEGT, per germline. The CDR3 is made up of 13 amino acids. The CDR3 coding sequence is TGTGCCAGCAGTTACCCCGGGACGTGGGGCTACACCTTC. Protein sequence: CASSYPGTWGYTF.

This clonotype showed up just a few times. The chain carries TRBV30 and TRBJ1-2; 11 nucleotides match TRBD1. The CDR3 runs to 14 residues. CDR1 is GTSNPN and CDR2 is SVGIG in the germline V gene (reference sequence). The J segment lost 4 bases and the V segment lost 3 bases, leaving 4 bases of the junction unmatched. CDR3 in amino acids: CAWSRDRGSYGYTF. The CDR3 coding sequence is TGTGCCTGGAGCCGGGACAGGGGGTCCTATGGCTACACCTTC.

V is TRBV2 and J is TRBJ2-2, with D tentatively TRBD2 (6 bases). CDR1 is SNHLY and CDR2 is FYNNEI in the germline V gene. Deletions cut 4 bases from V and 6 bases from J, with 15 bases between. CDR3 size: 15 residues. The CDR3 DNA reads as TGTGCCAGCAGTGGAGGGTTCTGGGGGGCCGGGGAGCTGTTTTTT. It codes for CASSGGFWGAGELFF.